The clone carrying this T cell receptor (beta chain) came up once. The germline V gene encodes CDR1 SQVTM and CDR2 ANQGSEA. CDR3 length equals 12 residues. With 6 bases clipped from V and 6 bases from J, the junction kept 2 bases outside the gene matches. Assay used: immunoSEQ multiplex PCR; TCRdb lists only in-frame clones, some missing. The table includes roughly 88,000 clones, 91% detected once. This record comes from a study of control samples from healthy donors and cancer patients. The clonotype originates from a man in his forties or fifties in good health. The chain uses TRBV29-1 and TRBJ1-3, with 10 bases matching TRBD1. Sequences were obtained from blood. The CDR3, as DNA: TGCAGCGTAGGGACAGGGGTAAACACCATATATTTT. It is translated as CSVGTGVNTIYF.